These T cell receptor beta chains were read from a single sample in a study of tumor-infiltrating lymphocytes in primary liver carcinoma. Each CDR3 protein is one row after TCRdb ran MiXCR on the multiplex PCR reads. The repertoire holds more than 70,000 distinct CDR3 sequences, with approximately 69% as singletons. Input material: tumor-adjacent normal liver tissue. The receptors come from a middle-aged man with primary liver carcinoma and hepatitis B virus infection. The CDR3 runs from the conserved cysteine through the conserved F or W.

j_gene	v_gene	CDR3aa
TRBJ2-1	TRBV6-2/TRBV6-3	CASSYEIVSYNEQFF
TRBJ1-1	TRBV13	CVSSLADGNTEAVF
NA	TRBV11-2	CASSLVGVTGSNQPQYF
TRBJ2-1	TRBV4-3	CASSQDPYSEYNEQFF
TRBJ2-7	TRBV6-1	CASSEPGTTRRGDYEQYF
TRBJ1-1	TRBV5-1	CSSSPTLLGSNTEAFF
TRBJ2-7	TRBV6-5	CASSLGRSGSNEQYF
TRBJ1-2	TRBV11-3	CASSPPTHRGTNYGHTF
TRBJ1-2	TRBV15	CATSRDRLNSPKGGYIF
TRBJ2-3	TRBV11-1	CANCNWGEEDTQYF
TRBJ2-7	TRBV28	CASNFLAGGYEQYF
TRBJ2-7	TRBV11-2	CASSFIPTGNEQYF
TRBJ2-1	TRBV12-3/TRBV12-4	CASSQVRALSEQFF
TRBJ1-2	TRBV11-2	CANSYTGGSSPGYAF
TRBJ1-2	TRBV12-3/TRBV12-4	CESSLGGGRAYGYTF
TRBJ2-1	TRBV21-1	CDSSKPVSSYYEQFF
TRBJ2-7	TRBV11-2	CASCLTDGAYEQYF
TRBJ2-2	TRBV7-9	CTSSLVLQGRTGELFF
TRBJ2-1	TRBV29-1	CSVEGGRGDYNEQFF
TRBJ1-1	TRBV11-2	CASSKGQGAGEAFF
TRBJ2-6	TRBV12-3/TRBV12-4	CTSGYSGRSPGANVLSF
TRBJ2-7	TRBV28	CASNSLAGDYEQYF
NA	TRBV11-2	CASGLSRTSSTDTQHF
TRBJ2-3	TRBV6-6	CASNLGQETQYF
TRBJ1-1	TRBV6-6	CASSYGSANTEVFF
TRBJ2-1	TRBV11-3	CASSLGVSNNWQFF
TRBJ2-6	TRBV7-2	CASSLPPAIAGDNSGANVLTF
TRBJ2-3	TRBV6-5	CVSNPGLTGTDTQYF
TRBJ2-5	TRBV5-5	CASSLIGTSSGETQYF
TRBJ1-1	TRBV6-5	CAVSFQGARSEAFF
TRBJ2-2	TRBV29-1	CSLRTGFGELFF
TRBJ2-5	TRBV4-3	CASSQNAGPRETQYF
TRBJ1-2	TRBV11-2	CASSELRTASYGYTF
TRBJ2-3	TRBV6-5	CASMIRGGGDTQYF
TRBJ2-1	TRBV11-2	CASSLAGRGSYNEQFF
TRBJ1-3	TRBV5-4	CASSLRPYSGNTIYF
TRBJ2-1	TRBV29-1	CSVDRGGSYNEQFF
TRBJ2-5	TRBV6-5	CASSSLGGSGAQYF
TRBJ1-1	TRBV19	CASSPIPTAMNAEAFF
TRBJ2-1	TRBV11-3	CTNSLGNYNEQFF
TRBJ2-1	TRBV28	CVSSSPGTGSLDEQFF
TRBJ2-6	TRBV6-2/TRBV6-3	CASSYRQGVAGVNVLTF
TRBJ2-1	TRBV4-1	CASSQMGQEQFF
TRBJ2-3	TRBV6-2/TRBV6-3	CAISYSAGGTDTQNF
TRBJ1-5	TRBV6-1	CASSEISYSDQPRYF
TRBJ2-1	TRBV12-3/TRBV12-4	CASSQVQALSEQFF
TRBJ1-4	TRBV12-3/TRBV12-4	CASSDRWTNEKMFF
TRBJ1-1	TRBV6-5	CASSPRRQAPRPEAFF
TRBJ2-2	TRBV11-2	CTSSSDSGELFF
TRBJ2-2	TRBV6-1	CASSEDRVYTEELLF